The present T cell receptor beta chain was sequenced within a study of T cells in Graves' hyperthyroidism and ophthalmopathy. There are a few counts of this clonotype. With 4 bases removed from V and 2 bases from J, the gap between germline ends came to 22 bases. There are 18 residues in the CDR3. In germline, CDR1 is SGDLS, CDR2 YYNGEE. Amplified TCR beta CDR3 regions derived from RNA transcripts. The study used the HTBI primer set for a first-round RT-PCR of the TCR CDR3. Using its own MiXCR run on the multiplex PCR reads, TCRdb lists one record per CDR3 protein. Of about 700,000 distinct CDR3 sequences listed, 14% are singletons.

Sequenced: blood. The TCR was taken from a woman under 30 with Graves' hyperthyroidism. The rearrangement links TRBV9 to TRBJ1-3; D ambiguous. The CDR3 reads CASSRAPLVPGAGNTIYF. The DNA of the CDR3 is TGTGCCAGCAGCCGGGCCCCCCTTGTTCCGGGTGCTGGAAACACCATATATTTT.